This entry features one T cell receptor (beta chain) sequence. The data were taken from a study of blood T cells in healthy people across ages. CDR1 is LGHNA and CDR2 is YSLEER in the germline V gene. After removal of 4 bases from V and 8 bases from J, the junction contained 6 bases not matched to a gene. The CDR3 runs to 15 residues. Through a sample-barcoded 5' primer and a J-beta primer mix, a second PCR was run for about 6 to 12 cycles. TCRdb re-derived calls from the 5' RACE reads in MiXCR, one entry per CDR3 protein. The sample includes around 820,000 distinct CDR3 sequences, around 25% of them seen just once. Another study also made use of these data, one on T cells of mothers and their children.

The receptor comes from a boy aged 10-17 years in good health. The sample was blood. The J gene is TRBJ2-1, the V gene TRBV4-3, with 12 bases aligning to TRBD2. The CDR3 here is CASSPGTSGFDEQFF. As DNA, the CDR3 is TGCGCCAGCAGCCCCGGGACTAGCGGGTTTGATGAGCAGTTCTTC.